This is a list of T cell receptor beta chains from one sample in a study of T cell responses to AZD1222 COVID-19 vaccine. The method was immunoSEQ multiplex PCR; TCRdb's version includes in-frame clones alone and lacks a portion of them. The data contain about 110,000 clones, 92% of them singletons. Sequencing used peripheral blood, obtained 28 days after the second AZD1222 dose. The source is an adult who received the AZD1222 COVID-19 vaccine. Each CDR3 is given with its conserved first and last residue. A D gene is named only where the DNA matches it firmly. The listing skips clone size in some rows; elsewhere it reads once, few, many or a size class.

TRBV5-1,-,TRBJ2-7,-,TGCGCCAGCAGCTTGAGGTCCTCTGGCGAGCAGTACTTC,CASSLRSSGEQYF
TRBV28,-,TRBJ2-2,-,TGTGCCAGCAGTTTACGGGGATGGAGGGGCATAGCGAACACCGGGGAGCTGTTTTTT,CASSLRGWRGIANTGELFF
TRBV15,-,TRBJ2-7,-,TGTGCCACCAGCAGAGGCGGGACAGCGGGGTCGCGGTACTTC,CATSRGGTAGSRYF
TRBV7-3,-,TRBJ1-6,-,TGTGCCAGCAGCTTTTCTGGGGGAGGGTCACCCCTCCACTTT,CASSFSGGGSPLHF
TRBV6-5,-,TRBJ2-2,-,TGTGCCAGCAGAGGCAGGGGTGAAGCCGGGGAGCTGTTTTTT,CASRGRGEAGELFF
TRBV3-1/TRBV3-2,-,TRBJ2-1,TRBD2,TGTGCCAGCAGGCCCAGCGGGGGGAGATACAATGAGCAGTTCTTC,CASRPSGGRYNEQFF
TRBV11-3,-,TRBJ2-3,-,TGTGCCAGCAGCCCAGCGCCCACCCCCGTAGATACGCAGTATTTT,CASSPAPTPVDTQYF
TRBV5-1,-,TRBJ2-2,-,TGCGCCAGCAGCTTGGCAGTCACCGGGGAGCTGTTTTTT,CASSLAVTGELFF
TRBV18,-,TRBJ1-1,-,TGTGCCAGCTCACCGAACCCTGAGGGCACTGAAGCTTTCTTT,CASSPNPEGTEAFF
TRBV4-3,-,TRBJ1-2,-,TGCGCCAGCAGCCAGCCAGGGAAAAACGGGGGCTACACCTTC,CASSQPGKNGGYTF
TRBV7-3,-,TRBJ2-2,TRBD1,TGTGCCAGCAGCTCGGACAGGGGGAGGAACACCGGGGAGCTGTTTTTT,CASSSDRGRNTGELFF
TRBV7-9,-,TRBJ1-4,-,TGTGCCAGCAGCGCCGGGGGAAATCTTGAAAAACTGTTTTTT,CASSAGGNLEKLFF
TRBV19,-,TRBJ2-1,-,TGTGCCAGTAGTTACTCATGGAGCTCCTACAATGAGCAGTTCTTC,CASSYSWSSYNEQFF
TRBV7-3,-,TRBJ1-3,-,TGTGCCAGCAGCTCCGGATCCGGAAGTGGAAACACCATATATTTT,CASSSGSGSGNTIYF
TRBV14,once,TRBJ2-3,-,TGTGCCAGCAGCCGGAGACACCCTAGCACAGATACGCAGTATTTT,CASSRRHPSTDTQYF
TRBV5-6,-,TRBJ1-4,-,TGTGCCAGCAGCTTGTCTGTGGGGGACAATGAAAAACTGTTTTTT,CASSLSVGDNEKLFF
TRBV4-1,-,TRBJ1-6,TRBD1,TGCGCCAGCAGCCAAGAAGTTTCATCTTTAGGGACAGGGCCCTTGACACCCCTCCACTTT,CASSQEVSSLGTGPLTPLHF
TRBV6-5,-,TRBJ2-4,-,TGTGCCACCGGCCAGACAGCCAAAAACATTCAGTACTTC,CATGQTAKNIQYF
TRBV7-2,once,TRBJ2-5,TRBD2,TGTGCCAGCAGTCTCTCGACTAGCGTTGAGACCCAGTACTTC,CASSLSTSVETQYF
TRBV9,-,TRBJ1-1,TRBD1,TGTGCCAGCAGCGCTTGGACAGGGGGCACTGAAGCTTTCTTT,CASSAWTGGTEAFF
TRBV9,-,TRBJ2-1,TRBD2,TGTGCCAGCAGCCGTAGGACTAGCGGGGCCGTTGAGCAGTTCTTC,CASSRRTSGAVEQFF
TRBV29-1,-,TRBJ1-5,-,TGCAGCGTTCTCATTTATAGCAATCAGCCCCAGCATTTT,CSVLIYSNQPQHF
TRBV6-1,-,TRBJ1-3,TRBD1,TGTGCCAGCAGTGTTGACAGGGCAATTTATGGAAACACCATATATTTT,CASSVDRAIYGNTIYF
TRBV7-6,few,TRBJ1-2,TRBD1,TGTGCCAGCAGCTTACAAAATCCCCGGATAACAGGGGGGTATGGCTACACCTTC,CASSLQNPRITGGYGYTF
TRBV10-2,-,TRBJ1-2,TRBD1,TGCGCCAGCAGATTTCGAGTTAACAGGGGAGGCTACACCTTC,CASRFRVNRGGYTF
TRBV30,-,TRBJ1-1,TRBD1,TGTGCCTGGCTGAACACCGGGACAGCCTTTATGAACACTGAAGCTTTCTTT,CAWLNTGTAFMNTEAFF
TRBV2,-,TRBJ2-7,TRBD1,TGTGCCAGCAGTGCTACAGGGGGCACCTACGAGCAGTACTTC,CASSATGGTYEQYF
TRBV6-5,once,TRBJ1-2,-,TGTGCCAGCAGTCCACCTAGGACAGTGTTTGGCTACACCTTC,CASSPPRTVFGYTF
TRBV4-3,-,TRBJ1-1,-,TGCGCCAGCAGCCAAGATAGGCGGGGGGGAGGTGAAGCTTTCTTT,CASSQDRRGGGEAFF
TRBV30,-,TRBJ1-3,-,TGTGCCTGGAACCCCCTCTCTGGAAACACCATATATTTT,CAWNPLSGNTIYF
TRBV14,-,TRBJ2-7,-,TGTGCCAGCAGCCTCGGGGCTGTTCCCGAGCAGTACTTC,CASSLGAVPEQYF
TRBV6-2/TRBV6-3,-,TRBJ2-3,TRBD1,TGTGCCAGCAGTTCTGGGACAGCTAGCACAGATACGCAGTATTTT,CASSSGTASTDTQYF
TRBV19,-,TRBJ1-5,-,TGTGCCAGTAGTCTGTTCCATAGCGGGAATCAGCCCCAGCATTTT,CASSLFHSGNQPQHF
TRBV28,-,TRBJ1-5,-,TGTGCCAGCAGTTTGCCCCCTATTGACAATCAGCCCCAGCATTTT,CASSLPPIDNQPQHF
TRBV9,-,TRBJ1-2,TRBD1,TGTGCCAGCAGCCGGACAGGAACCTCCTATGGCTACACCTTC,CASSRTGTSYGYTF